This record looks at one T cell receptor beta chain sequence and its context. Two-round multiplex PCR on genomic DNA was the method by which TCR beta CDR3 was amplified. During first-round PCR, primers specific to each TRBV and TRBJ gene were used. TCRdb redid the calling of the multiplex PCR reads with MiXCR, one entry per CDR3 protein. The table lists fewer than 35,000 distinct CDR3 sequences, approximately 51% of them singletons, with 15% to 20% in the top ten. For each of two time points, an approximately 5.6-milliliter draw of peripheral blood was taken. The data derive from a study of prognosis after radiotherapy for stage I lung cancer. Sequenced here: PBMCs, sampled before or after stereotactic body radiation therapy (not recorded which). The clonotype was recovered from a donor aged 50 or older with non-small cell lung cancer.

The CDR3: CATGRGGTDTQYF. The CDR3 DNA reads TGTGCCACCGGCAGGGGTGGTACAGATACGCAGTATTTT. The chain has TRBV19 and TRBJ2-3, with a possible D match to TRBD1 (6 bases). The CDR3 is 13 residues long. Per the germline V gene, CDR1 is LNHDA and CDR2 is SQIVND (reference sequence). Between the trimmed V and J ends, which lost 10 bases and 3 bases, there was a span of 14 bases. The full variable domain, in which reference TRBV19 and TRBJ2-3 provide the parts outside the CDR3, is DGGITQSPKYLFRKEGQNVTLSCEQNLNHDAMYWYRQDPGQGLRLIYYSQIVNDFQKGDIAEGYSVSREKKESFPLTVTSAQKNPTAFYLCATGRGGTDTQYFGPGTRLTVL.